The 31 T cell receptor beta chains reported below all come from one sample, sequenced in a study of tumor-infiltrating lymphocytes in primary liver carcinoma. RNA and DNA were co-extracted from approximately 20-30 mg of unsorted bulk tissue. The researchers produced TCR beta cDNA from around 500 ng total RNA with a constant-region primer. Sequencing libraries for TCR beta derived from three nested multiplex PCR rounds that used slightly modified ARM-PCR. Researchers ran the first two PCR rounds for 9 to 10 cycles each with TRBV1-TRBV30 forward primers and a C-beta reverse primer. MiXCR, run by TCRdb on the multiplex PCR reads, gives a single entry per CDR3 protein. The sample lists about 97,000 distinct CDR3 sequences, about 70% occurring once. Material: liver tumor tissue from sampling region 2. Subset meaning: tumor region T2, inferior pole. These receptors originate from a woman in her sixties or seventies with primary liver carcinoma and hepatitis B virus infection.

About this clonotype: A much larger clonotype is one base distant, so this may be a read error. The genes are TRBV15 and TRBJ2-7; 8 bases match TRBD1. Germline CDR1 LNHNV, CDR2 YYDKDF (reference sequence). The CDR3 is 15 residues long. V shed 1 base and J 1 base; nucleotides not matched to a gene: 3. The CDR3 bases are TGTGCCACCAGCAGAGTTACAGGGGGGTCCTACGAGCAGTACTTC. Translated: CATSRVTGGSYEQYF.

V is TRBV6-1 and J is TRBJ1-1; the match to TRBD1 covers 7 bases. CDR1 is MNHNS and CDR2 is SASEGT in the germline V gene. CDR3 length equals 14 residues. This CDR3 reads CTGSEYQGGTEAFF. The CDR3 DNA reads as TGTACCGGCAGTGAATACCAGGGGGGCACTGAAGCTTTCTTT.

CDR3 in amino acids: CASSIGLGSGPTDTQYF. In DNA, the CDR3 is TGTGCCAGCAGCATCGGACTTGGTAGCGGCCCCACAGATACGCAGTATTTT. The chain has TRBV11-3 and TRBJ2-3; tentative D call: TRBD2 (6 bases). The CDR3 runs to 17 residues. The germline V gene encodes CDR1 SGHNT and CDR2 YENEEA. The V end lost 5 bases, the J end lost 2 bases, and 20 bases lay between the germline ends.

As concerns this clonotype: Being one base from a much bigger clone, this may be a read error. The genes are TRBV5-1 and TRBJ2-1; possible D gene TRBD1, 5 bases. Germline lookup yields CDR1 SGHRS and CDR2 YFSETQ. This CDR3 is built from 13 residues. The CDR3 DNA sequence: TGCTCCAGCAGCTTGGGGCTGAACAATGAGCAGTTCTTC. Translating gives CSSSLGLNNEQFF.

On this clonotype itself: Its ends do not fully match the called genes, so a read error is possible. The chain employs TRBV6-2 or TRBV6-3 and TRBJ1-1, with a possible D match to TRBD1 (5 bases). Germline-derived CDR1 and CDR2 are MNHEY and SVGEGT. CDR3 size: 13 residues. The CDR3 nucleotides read TGTGCCAGGAGTGCGACAGCGAACACTGAAACTTTCTTT. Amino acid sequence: CARSATANTETFF.

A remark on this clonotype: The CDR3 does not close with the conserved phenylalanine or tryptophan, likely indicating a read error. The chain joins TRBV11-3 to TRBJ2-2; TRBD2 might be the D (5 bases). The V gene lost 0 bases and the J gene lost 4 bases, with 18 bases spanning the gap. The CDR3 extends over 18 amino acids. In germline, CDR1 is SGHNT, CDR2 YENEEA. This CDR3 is CASSLDLSEGLGTGELFS. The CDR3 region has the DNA TGTGCCAGCAGCTTAGATCTGAGCGAGGGCCTTGGCACCGGGGAGCTGTTTTCT.

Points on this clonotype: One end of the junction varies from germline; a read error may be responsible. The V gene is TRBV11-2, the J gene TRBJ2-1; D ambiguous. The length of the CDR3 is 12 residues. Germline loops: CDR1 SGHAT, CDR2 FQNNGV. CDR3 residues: CDSSLSSNEQFF. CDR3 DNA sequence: TGTGACAGCAGTTTAAGCTCCAATGAACAGTTCTTC.

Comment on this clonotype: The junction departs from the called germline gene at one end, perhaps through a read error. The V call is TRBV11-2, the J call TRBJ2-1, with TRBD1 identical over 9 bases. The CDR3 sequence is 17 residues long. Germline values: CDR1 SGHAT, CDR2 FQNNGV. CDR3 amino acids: CGSGLTDGQGYRGEQFF. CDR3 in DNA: TGTGGCAGCGGCTTAACCGACGGACAGGGGTACAGGGGTGAGCAGTTCTTC.

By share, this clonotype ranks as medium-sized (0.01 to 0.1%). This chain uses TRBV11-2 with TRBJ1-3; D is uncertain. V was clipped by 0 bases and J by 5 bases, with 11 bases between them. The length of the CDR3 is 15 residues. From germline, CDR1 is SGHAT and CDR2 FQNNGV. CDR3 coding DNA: TGTGCCAGCAGCTTAGAACTCGGCCTAAGAAACACCATATATTTT. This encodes CASSLELGLRNTIYF.

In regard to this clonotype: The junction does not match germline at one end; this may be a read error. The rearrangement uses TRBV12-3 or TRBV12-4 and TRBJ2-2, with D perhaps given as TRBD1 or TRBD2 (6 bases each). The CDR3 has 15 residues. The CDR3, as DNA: TGTGCCGGCAGTGCTCGGAAGGGGGGCACCGGGGAGCTGTTTTTT. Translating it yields CAGSARKGGTGELFF.

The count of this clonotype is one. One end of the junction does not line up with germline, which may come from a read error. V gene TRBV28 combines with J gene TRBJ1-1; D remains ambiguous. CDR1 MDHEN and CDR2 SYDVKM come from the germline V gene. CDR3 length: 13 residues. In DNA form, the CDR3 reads TGTGCCAGCAGCCTTCCCGTGAACGCTGAAGCTTTCTTT. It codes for CASSLPVNAEAFF.

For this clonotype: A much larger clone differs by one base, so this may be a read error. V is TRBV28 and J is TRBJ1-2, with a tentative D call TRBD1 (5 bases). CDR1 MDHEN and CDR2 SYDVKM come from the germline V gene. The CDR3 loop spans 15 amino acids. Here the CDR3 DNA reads TGTGCCAGCAGTCCTCGGACATACCTGATTTATGACTACACCTTC. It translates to CASSPRTYLIYDYTF.

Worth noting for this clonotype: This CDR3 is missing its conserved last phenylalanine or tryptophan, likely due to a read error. The DNA of the CDR3 is TGTGCCAGCAGAAGACTAGCTGGAGGGCCAGGAGTAGAAGACCAGTACTTA. Protein product: CASRRLAGGPGVEDQYL. The rearrangement links TRBV12-3 or TRBV12-4 to TRBJ2-5; 7 bases are a match to TRBD2. The trim removed 6 bases at V and 10 bases at J, leaving 23 bases unmatched. This CDR3 has 17 residues.

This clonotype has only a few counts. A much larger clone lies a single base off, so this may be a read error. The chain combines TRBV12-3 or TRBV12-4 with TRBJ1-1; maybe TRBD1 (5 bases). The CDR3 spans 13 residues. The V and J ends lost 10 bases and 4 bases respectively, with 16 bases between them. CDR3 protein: CANTLLGGTEAFF. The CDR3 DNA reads TGTGCCAACACCCTCCTGGGGGGCACTGAAGCTTTCTTT.

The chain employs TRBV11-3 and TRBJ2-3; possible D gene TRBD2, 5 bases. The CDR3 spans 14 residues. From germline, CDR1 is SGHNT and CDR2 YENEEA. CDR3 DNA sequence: TGTGTCAACAGCTTACGGACGGGAACAGATACGCAGTATTTT. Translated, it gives CVNSLRTGTDTQYF. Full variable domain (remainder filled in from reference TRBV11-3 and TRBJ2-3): EAGVVQSPRYKIIEKKQPVAFWCNPISGHNTLYWYLQNLGQGPELLIRYENEEAVDDSQLPKDRFSAERLKGVDSTLKIQPAELGDSAVYLCVNSLRTGTDTQYFGPGTRLTVL.

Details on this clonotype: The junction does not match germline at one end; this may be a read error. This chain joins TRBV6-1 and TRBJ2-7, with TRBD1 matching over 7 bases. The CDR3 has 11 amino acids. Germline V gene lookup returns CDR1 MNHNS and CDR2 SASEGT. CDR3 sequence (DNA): TGTGCCAACAGGCGACAGGGTAGTAAGTATTTC. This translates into CANRRQGSKYF.

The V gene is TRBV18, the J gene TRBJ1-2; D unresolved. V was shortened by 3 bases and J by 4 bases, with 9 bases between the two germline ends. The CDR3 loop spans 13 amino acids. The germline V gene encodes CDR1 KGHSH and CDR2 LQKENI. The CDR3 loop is CASSPESTYGYTF. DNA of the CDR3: TGTGCCAGCTCACCGGAGTCGACCTATGGCTACACCTTC.

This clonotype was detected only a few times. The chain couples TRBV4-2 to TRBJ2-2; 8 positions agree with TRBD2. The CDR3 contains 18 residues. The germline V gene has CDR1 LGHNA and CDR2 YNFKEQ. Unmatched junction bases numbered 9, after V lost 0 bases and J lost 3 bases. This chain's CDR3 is CASSQEVAGSPHTGELFF. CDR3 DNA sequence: TGTGCCAGCAGCCAAGAGGTAGCGGGAAGTCCTCACACCGGGGAGCTGTTTTTT.

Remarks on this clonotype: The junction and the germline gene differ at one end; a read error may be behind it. CDR3 coding DNA: TGCAGCGCTAAAGTGATAGCTAATGAAAAGCTGTTTTTT. Protein sequence: CSAKVIANEKLFF. This rearrangement joins TRBV29-1 to TRBJ1-4, with unresolved D. The CDR3 has 13 amino acids. Germline CDR1 is SQVTM and CDR2 is ANQGSEA.

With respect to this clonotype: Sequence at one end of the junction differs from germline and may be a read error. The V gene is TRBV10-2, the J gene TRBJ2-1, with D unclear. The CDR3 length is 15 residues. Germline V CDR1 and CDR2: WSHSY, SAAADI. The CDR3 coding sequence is TGTGCCAGCAGTGCGATAGTAGCTGCCTATGGTGAGCAGTTCTTC. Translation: CASSAIVAAYGEQFF.

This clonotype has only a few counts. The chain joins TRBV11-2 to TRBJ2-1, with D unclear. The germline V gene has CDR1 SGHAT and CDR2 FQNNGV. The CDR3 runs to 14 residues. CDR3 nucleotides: TGTGTTAGCAGTCCGGATTCGAGGTATAGGGAGCAGTTCTTC. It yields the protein CVSSPDSRYREQFF.

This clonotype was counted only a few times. This chain's CDR3 is CASRGTRTGDSYEQYF. Written as DNA, the CDR3 is TGTGCCAGCAGGGGGACCCGGACAGGGGATTCCTACGAGCAGTACTTC. The chain carries TRBV28 and TRBJ2-7, with TRBD1 matching over 9 bases. The CDR3 is 16 amino acids. The ends lost 6 bases at V and 1 base at J; junction bases unmatched: 10. Germline assignment: CDR1 MDHEN and CDR2 SYDVKM.

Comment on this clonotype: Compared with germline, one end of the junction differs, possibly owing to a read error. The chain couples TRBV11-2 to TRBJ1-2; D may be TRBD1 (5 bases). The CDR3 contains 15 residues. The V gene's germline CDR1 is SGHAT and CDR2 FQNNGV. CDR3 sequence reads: CASRPLQTENYGYTF. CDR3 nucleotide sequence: TGCGCCAGCAGGCCCCTCCAGACAGAAAACTATGGCTACACCTTC.

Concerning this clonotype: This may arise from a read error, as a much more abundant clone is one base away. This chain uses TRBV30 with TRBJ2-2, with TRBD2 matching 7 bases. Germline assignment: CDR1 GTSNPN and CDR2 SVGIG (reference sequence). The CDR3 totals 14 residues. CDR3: CAWSSGVDTWELFF. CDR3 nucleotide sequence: TGTGCCTGGAGTAGCGGGGTTGACACCTGGGAGCTGTTTTTT.

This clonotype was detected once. CDR3 protein: CAIRETSAHEQYF. CDR3 nucleotide sequence: TGTGCCATCAGAGAGACTAGCGCACACGAGCAGTACTTC. This rearrangement joins TRBV10-3 to TRBJ2-7; 8 bases are shared with TRBD2. This CDR3 is 13 amino acids long. The germline gives CDR1 ENHRY, CDR2 SYGVKD. J gave up 5 bases and V 6 bases, and 6 bases lay outside the gene matches.

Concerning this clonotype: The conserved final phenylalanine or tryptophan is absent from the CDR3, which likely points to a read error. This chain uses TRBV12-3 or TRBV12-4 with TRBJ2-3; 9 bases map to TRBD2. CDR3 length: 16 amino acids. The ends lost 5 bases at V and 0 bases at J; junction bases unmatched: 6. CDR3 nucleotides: TGTGCCAGCAGTGCCGGGACTAGCAATAGCACAGATACGCAGTATATT. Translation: CASSAGTSNSTDTQYI.

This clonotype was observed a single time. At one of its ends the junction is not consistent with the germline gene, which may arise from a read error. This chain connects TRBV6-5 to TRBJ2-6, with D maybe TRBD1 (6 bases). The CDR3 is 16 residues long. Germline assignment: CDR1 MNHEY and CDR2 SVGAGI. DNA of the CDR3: TGTACCGCAGGGGCATGTGAACGCTCTGGGACCAACGTCCTGACTTTC. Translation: CTAGACERSGTNVLTF.

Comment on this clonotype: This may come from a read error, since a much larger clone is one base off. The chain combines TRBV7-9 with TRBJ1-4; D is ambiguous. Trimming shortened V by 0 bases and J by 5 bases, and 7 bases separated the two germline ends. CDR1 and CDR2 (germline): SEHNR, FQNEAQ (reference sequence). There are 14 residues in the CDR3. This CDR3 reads CASSLAWQNEKLFF. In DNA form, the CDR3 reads TGTGCCAGCAGCTTAGCGTGGCAGAATGAAAAACTGTTTTTT.

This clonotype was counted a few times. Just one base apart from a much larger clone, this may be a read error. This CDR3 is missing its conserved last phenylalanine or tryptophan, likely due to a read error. The CDR3 sequence is CASSLQGAFYEQYL. As DNA, the CDR3 is TGTGCCAGCAGCTTACAGGGGGCCTTCTACGAGCAGTACCTC. This chain joins TRBV7-9 and TRBJ2-7; 8 bases map to TRBD1. Germline V gene data show CDR1 as SEHNR and CDR2 as FQNEAQ (reference sequence). V lost 2 bases to trimming and J lost 3 bases; unmatched junction nucleotides: 3. The CDR3 is made up of 14 amino acids.

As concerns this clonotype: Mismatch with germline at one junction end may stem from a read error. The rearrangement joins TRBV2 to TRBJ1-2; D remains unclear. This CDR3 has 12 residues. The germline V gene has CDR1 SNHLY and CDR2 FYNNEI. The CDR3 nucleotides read TGTGCCAGGAGTGAACGGCGCGTGGGCTACACCTTC. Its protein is CARSERRVGYTF.

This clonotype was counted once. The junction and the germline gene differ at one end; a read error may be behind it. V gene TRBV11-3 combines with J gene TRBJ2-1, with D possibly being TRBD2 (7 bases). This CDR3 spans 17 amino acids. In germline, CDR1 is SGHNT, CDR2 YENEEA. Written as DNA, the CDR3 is TGCGCCACCAGCTCCCGGGGGGCGCGGACCATGGGCAATGGGCAGTTCTTC. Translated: CATSSRGARTMGNGQFF. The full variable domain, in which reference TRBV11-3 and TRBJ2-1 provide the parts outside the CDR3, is EAGVVQSPRYKIIEKKQPVAFWCNPISGHNTLYWYLQNLGQGPELLIRYENEEAVDDSQLPKDRFSAERLKGVDSTLKIQPAELGDSAVYLCATSSRGARTMGNGQFFGPGTRLTVL.